The source of this T cell receptor beta chain is a study of blood T cell repertoires in COVID-19. This CDR3 has 14 amino acids. The ends were cut back, 5 bases at V and 4 bases at J, with 14 bases in the middle. Germline CDR1 and CDR2: SGHTA and FQGNSA. Seattle's enrolled individuals joined amid active infection and were then monitored longitudinally. The repertoire was sequenced with immunoSEQ multiplex PCR; TCRdb's copy has only in-frame clones and lacks some. The sample contains about 300,000 clones, roughly nine tenths of which appear only once. This clonotype was sampled from a woman aged 25 to 39 with COVID-19, enrolled during active disease. The chain combines TRBV7-2 with TRBJ1-1; TRBD1 is a possible D gene (5 bases). Sequencing input: peripheral blood. CDR3 sequence: CASSPLSGPTEAFF. DNA of the CDR3: TGTGCCAGCAGCCCCTTGTCAGGGCCCACTGAAGCTTTCTTT.